The subject of this entry is one T cell receptor (beta chain). The data belong to a study of CD4+ T cells in melanoma. The protocol was immunoSEQ multiplex PCR, while the TCRdb copy is restricted to in-frame clones and leaves out a portion. Of approximately 12,000 clones listed, about 67% are singletons. From germline, CDR1 is SGHKS and CDR2 YYEKEE (reference sequence). Trimming left V 1 base short and J 7 bases short, with 8 bases between. The CDR3 extends over 12 amino acids. The receptor's source is a human donor with melanoma. The J gene is TRBJ1-1, the V gene TRBV5-5; D may be TRBD1 (6 bases). The sequenced material came from cells from a culture (not recorded whether cultured in vitro). The chain's CDR3 is CASSLRTVEAFF. The CDR3 bases are TGTGCCAGCAGCTTGCGGACAGTTGAAGCTTTCTTT.